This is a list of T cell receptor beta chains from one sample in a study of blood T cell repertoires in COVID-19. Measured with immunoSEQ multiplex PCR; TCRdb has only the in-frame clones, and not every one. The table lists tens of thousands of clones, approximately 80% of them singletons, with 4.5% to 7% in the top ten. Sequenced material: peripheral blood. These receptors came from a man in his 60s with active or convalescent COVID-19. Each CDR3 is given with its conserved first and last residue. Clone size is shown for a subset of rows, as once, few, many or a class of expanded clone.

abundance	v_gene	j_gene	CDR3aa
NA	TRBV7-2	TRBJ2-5	CASSLGSSGQETQYF
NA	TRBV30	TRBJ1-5	CAWSGDRGRNQPQHF
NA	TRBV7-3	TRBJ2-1	CASSQEVTVLRGEQFF
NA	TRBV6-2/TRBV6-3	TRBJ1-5	CASSLTGLHQPQHF
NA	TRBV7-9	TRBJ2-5	CASSYGLAGGRVKETQYF
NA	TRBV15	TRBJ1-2	CAHDRAFSNYGYTF
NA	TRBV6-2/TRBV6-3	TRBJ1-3	CASSYTSGGISGNTIYF
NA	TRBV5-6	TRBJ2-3	CASSLKRGGTADTQYF
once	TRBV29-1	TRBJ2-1	CSVDRGNEQFF
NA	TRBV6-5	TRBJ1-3	CASSPTSSQGNTIYF
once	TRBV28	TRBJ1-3	CASSLANGNTIYF
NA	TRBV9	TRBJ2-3	CASSNWTGVTDTQYF
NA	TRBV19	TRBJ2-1	CASSIQGNNEQFF
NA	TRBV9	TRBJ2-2	CASSVGGASGELFF
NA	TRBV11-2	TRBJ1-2	CASSLEGLGAVRQGDRGYTF
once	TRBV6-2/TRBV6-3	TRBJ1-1	CASSSGQGGLGTEAFF
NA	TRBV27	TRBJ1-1	CASMTGQGWTEAFF
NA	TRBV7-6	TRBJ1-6	CASSPRTGSNNSPLHF
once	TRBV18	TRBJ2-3	CASSLVSGGSAGTDTQYF
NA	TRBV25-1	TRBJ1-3	CASSLSGTGGGNTIYF
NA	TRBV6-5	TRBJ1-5	CASSLDRHNQPQHF